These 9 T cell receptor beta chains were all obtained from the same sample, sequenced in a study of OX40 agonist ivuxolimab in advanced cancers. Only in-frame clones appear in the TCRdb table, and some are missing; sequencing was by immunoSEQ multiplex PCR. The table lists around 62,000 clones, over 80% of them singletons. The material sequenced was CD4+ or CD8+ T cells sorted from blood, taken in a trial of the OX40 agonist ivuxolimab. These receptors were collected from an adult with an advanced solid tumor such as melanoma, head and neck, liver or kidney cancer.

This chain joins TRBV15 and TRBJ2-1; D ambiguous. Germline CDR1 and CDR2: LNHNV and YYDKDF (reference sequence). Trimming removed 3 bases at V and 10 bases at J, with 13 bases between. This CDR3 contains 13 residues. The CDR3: CATSSSGRREQFF. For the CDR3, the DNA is TGTGCCACCAGCAGTTCCGGGCGACGGGAGCAGTTCTTC.

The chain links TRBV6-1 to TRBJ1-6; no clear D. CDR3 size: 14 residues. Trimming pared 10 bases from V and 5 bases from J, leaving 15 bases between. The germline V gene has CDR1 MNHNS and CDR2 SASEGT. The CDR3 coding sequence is TGTGCCACCTACAGTCGCCACGATAATTCACCCCTCCACTTT. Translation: CATYSRHDNSPLHF.

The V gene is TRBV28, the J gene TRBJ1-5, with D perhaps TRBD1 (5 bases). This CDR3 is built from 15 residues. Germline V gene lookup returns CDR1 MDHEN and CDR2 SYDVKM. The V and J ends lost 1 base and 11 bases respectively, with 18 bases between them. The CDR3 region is CASSLSQGLLVAQHF. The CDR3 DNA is TGTGCCAGCAGTTTATCTCAGGGACTTTTGGTAGCCCAGCATTTT.

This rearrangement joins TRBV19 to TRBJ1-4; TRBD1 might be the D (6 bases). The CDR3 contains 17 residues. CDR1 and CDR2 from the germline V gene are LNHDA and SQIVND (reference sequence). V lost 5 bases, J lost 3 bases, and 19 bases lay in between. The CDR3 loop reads CASSAGHARQANEKLFF. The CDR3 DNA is TGTGCCAGTAGTGCGGGCCACGCACGACAGGCTAATGAAAAACTGTTTTTT.

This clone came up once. The CDR3 DNA follows: TGTGCCAGCAGTGAAAGGGTTGGAGCCAGGCCACAAGAGACCCAGTACTTC. Translation: CASSERVGARPQETQYF. This chain uses TRBV6-1 with TRBJ2-5; D remains unclear. V was clipped by 2 bases and J by 2 bases, with 18 bases between them. The CDR3 is 17 residues long. CDR1 MNHNS and CDR2 SASEGT come from the germline V gene.

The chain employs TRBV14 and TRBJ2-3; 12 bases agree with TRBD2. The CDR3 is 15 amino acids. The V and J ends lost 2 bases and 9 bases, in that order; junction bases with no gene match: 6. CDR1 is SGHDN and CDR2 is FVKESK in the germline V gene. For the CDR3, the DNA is TGTGCCAGCAGCCAAAAGCTAGCGGGAGGGTGGACGCAGTATTTT. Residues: CASSQKLAGGWTQYF. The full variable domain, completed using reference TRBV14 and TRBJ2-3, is EAGVTQFPSHSVIEKGQTVTLRCDPISGHDNLYWYRRVMGKEIKFLLHFVKESKQDESGMPNNRFLAERTGGTYSTLKVQPAELEDSGVYFCASSQKLAGGWTQYFGPGTRLTVL.

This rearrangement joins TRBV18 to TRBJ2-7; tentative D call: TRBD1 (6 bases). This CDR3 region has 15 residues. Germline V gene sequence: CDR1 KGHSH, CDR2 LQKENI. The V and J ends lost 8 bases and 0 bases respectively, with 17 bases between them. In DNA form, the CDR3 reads TGTGCCAGCCGGCCTACAGGGATTCCCTCCTACGAGCAGTACTTC. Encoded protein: CASRPTGIPSYEQYF.

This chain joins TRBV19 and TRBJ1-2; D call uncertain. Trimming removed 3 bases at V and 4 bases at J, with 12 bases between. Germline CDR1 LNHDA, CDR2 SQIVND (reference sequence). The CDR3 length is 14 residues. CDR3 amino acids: CASSIERGRYGYTF. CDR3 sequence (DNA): TGTGCCAGTAGTATTGAGCGTGGGCGCTATGGCTACACCTTC.

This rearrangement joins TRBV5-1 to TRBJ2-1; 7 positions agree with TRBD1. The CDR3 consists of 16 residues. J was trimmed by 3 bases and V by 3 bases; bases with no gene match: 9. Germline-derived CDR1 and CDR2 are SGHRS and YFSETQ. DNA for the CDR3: TGCGCCAGCAGCTCGCCATCAGGGGGTAACTACAATGAGCAGTTCTTC. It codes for CASSSPSGGNYNEQFF. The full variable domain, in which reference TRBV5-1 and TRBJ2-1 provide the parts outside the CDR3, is KAGVTQTPRYLIKTRGQQVTLSCSPISGHRSVSWYQQTPGQGLQFLFEYFSETQRNKGNFPGRFSGRQFSNSRSEMNVSTLELGDSALYLCASSSPSGGNYNEQFFGPGTRLTVL.